What follows are 10 T cell receptor beta chains derived from one specimen sequenced in a study of blood T cell repertoires in COVID-19. TCRdb's table, derived via immunoSEQ multiplex PCR, lists solely in-frame clones and lacks some. This table holds hundreds of thousands of clones, 86% found once. Sequenced sample: PBMCs or T cells enriched from blood (not recorded which). These receptors were collected from a woman between 45 and 65 years old in a cohort exposed to, infected with or recovered from COVID-19 (not recorded which).

V usage is TRBV7-3 and J usage is TRBJ2-1, with a possible D match to TRBD1 (6 bases). Trimming removed 3 bases from V and 8 bases from J, with 20 bases in between. Germline assignment: CDR1 SGHTA and CDR2 FQGTGA. There are 16 residues in the CDR3. CDR3 sequence: CASSFKGRGAWDEQFF. CDR3 DNA sequence: TGTGCCAGCAGCTTCAAAGGCAGGGGCGCCTGGGATGAGCAGTTCTTC.

The chain recombines TRBV6-2 or TRBV6-3 with TRBJ1-1; the match to TRBD1 covers 7 bases. The CDR3 has 16 amino acids. Trimming removed 6 bases from V and 0 bases from J; junction bases left unmatched: 10. Germline values: CDR1 MNHEY, CDR2 SVGEGT. The CDR3 reads CASSPDRVPMNTEAFF. CDR3 nucleotides: TGTGCCAGCAGCCCTGACAGGGTTCCGATGAACACTGAAGCTTTCTTT.

In DNA, the CDR3 is TGTGCCAGCAGGGATGGGACTAGCGGGGGGGCCTACAATGAGCAGTTCTTC. Translating it yields CASRDGTSGGAYNEQFF. V and J are TRBV7-2 and TRBJ2-1, with 16 bases matching TRBD2. The CDR3 is 17 residues long. V shed 6 bases and J 2 bases; nucleotides not matched to a gene: 4. The germline V gene has CDR1 SGHTA and CDR2 FQGNSA.

The count of this clone is one. The rearrangement links TRBV27 to TRBJ2-5; possible D gene TRBD2, 6 bases. The CDR3 spans 16 residues. The germline gives CDR1 MNHEY, CDR2 SMNVEV (reference sequence). The V end lost 9 bases, the J end lost 4 bases, and 24 bases lay between the germline ends. The CDR3, as DNA: TGTGCCAGTCAGACTAGAGCCAGATTAGAGGGAGAGACCCAGTACTTC. This codes for CASQTRARLEGETQYF.

The gene calls are TRBV27 and TRBJ2-1; TRBD2 agrees at 10 bases. The V and J ends lost 6 bases and 4 bases, in that order; junction bases with no gene match: 21. The CDR3 has 20 residues. Germline assignment: CDR1 MNHEY and CDR2 SMNVEV (reference sequence). For the CDR3, the DNA is TGTGCCAGCAGCTTACCCACACAAGAGCGGGGGGGCCAACTTTACAATGAGCAGTTCTTC. As protein: CASSLPTQERGGQLYNEQFF.

This rearrangement joins TRBV30 to TRBJ1-1; D remains unclear. The CDR3 is made up of 11 amino acids. Germline lookup yields CDR1 GTSNPN and CDR2 SVGIG (reference sequence). V lost 1 base and J 7 bases, leaving 7 bases between the germline ends. The CDR3 coding sequence is TGTGCCTGGAGTGGGCCGCTTGAAGCTTTCTTT. Its protein is CAWSGPLEAFF.

The CDR3 loop is CASSLAAQGTEAFF. In DNA form, the CDR3 reads TGTGCCAGCAGCTTAGCGGCCCAGGGAACTGAAGCTTTCTTT. The chain recombines TRBV7-9 with TRBJ1-1; tentatively, D is TRBD1 (5 bases). V was clipped by 0 bases and J by 5 bases, with 10 bases between them. In germline, CDR1 is SEHNR, CDR2 FQNEAQ (reference sequence). This CDR3 is 14 amino acids long.

V is TRBV7-9 and J is TRBJ2-1; TRBD2 agrees at 9 bases. The CDR3 is 16 amino acids. Germline V gene sequence: CDR1 SEHNR, CDR2 FQNEAQ (reference sequence). With V trimmed by 5 bases and J by 9 bases, 14 bases remained unmatched. CDR3: CASSLAGGGAAGEQFF. In DNA, the CDR3 is TGTGCCAGCAGCCTCGCGGGGGGGGGCGCCGCGGGTGAGCAGTTCTTC.

The rearrangement links TRBV28 to TRBJ1-4, with 7 bases fitting TRBD1. Germline loops: CDR1 MDHEN, CDR2 SYDVKM. V lost 5 bases, J lost 3 bases, and 6 bases stayed unmatched. This CDR3 region has 15 residues. The CDR3 protein is CASSPGGIANEKLFF. CDR3 DNA sequence: TGTGCCAGCAGTCCAGGGGGGATAGCTAATGAAAAACTGTTTTTT.

The chain has TRBV5-1 and TRBJ1-1, with D possibly being TRBD1 (5 bases). V was cut by 0 bases and J by 4 bases, with 22 bases left in between. Germline CDR1 SGHRS, CDR2 YFSETQ. The CDR3 is 18 amino acids. As DNA, the CDR3 is TGCGCCAGCAGCTTGGGTTATGGCGGGGCAGCTCCTACCACTGAAGCTTTCTTT. Its protein is CASSLGYGGAAPTTEAFF. Complete variable domain (other parts from reference TRBV5-1 and TRBJ1-1): KAGVTQTPRYLIKTRGQQVTLSCSPISGHRSVSWYQQTPGQGLQFLFEYFSETQRNKGNFPGRFSGRQFSNSRSEMNVSTLELGDSALYLCASSLGYGGAAPTTEAFFGQGTRLTVV.